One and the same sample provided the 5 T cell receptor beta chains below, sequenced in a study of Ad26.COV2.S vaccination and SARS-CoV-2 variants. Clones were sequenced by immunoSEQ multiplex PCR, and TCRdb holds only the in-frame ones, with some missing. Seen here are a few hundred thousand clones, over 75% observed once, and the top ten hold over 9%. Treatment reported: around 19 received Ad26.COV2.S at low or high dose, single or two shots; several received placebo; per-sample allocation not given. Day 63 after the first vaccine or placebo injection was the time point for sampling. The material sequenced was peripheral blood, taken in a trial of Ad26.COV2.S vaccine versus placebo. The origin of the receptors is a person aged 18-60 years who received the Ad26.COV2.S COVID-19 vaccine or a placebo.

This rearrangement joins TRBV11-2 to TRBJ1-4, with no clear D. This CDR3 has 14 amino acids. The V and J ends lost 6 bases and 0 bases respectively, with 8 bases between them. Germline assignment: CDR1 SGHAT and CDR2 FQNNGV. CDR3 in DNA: TGTGCCAGCAGTTCCACGGCAACTAATGAAAAACTGTTTTTT. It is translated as CASSSTATNEKLFF.

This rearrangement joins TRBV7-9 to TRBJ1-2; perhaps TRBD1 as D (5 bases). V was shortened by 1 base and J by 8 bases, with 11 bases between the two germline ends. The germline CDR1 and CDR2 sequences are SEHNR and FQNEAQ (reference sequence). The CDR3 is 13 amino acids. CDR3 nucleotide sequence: TGTGCCAGCAGCTTAGACCCAGGGCGAGGCTACACCTTC. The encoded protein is CASSLDPGRGYTF.

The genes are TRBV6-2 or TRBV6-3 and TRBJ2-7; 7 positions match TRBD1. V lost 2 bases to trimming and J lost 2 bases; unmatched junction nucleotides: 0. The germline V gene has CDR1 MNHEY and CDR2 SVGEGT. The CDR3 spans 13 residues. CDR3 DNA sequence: TGTGCCAGCAGTTACGACAGGGCCTACGAGCAGTACTTC. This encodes CASSYDRAYEQYF.

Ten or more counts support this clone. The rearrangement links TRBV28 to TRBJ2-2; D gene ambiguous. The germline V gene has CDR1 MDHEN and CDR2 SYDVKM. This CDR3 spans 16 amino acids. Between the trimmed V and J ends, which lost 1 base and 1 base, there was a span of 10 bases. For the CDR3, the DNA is TGTGCCAGCAGTTTATCTCGAGTAGGGAACACCGGGGAGCTGTTTTTT. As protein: CASSLSRVGNTGELFF.

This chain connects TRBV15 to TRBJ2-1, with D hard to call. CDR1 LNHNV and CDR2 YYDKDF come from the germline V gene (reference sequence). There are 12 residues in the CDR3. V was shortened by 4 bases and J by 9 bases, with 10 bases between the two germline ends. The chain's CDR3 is CATSKGTFEQFF. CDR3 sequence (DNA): TGTGCCACCAGCAAAGGAACGTTTGAGCAGTTCTTC.